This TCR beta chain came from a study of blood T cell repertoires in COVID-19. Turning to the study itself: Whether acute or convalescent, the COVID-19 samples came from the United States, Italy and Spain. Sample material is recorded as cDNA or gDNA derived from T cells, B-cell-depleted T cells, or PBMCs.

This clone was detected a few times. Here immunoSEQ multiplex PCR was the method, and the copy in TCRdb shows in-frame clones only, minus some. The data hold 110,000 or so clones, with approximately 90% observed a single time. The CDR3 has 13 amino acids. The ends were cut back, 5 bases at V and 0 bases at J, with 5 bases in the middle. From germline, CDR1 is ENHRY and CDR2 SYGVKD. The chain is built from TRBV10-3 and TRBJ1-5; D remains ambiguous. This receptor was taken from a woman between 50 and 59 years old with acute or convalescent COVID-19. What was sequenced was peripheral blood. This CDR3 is CAISSDSNQPQHF. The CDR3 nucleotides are TGTGCCATCAGTTCAGATAGCAATCAGCCCCAGCATTTT.